This TCR beta chain was documented in a study of blood T cell repertoires in COVID-19. The overall study: Italy, Spain and the United States were the sources of the convalescent and acute COVID-19 samples. The analysed material was cDNA or gDNA that came from T cells, B-cell-depleted T cells, or PBMCs.

The CDR3 totals 14 residues. V was trimmed by 4 bases and J by 5 bases, leaving 15 bases between them. The germline V gene has CDR1 MNHEY and CDR2 SMNVEV (reference sequence). Original processing notes: Estimated nucleated cell counts came from reference gene primer amplification. Sequencing used immunoSEQ multiplex PCR; TCRdb keeps in-frame clones, though not all of them. V, J and clone size are taken as reported in that table, and D and trimming were inferred from the DNA itself. The repertoire includes some 46,000 clones, 85% to 90% of them detected once, and approximately 5.1% sits in the top ten.

This TCR derives from a human donor in a cohort sampled during active COVID-19. V gene TRBV27 combines with J gene TRBJ2-7; D not certain. Sequenced material: peripheral blood. The CDR3 here is CASSSLVYRHEQYF. The CDR3 coding sequence is TGTGCCAGCAGTTCGCTAGTGTATCGTCACGAGCAGTACTTC.